One and the same sample provided the 24 T cell receptor beta chains below, sequenced in a study of T cell changes during pregnancy in multiple sclerosis (dated by TCRdb to between 2017 and 2020). Libraries were prepared through the immunoSEQ multiplex PCR assay. In TCRdb, the immuneACCESS table is reduced to in-frame sequences with V and J assigned. These tables do not hold every clone; where another copy was compared, an unresolved V gene accounts for under half, and the others remain unexplained. This sample has fewer than 45,000 clones in its table, and more than 85% of those were observed once. The top ten constitute over 0.55% of the sample. The starting material was CD4+ T cells from peripheral blood mononuclear cells, obtained in the third trimester of pregnancy. The receptors originated from a female donor with multiple sclerosis, enrolled in a pregnancy study.

The chain uses TRBV15 and TRBJ2-1, with TRBD1 identical over 8 bases. The J segment lost 7 bases and the V segment lost 0 bases, leaving 8 bases of the junction unmatched. Germline V gene data show CDR1 as LNHNV and CDR2 as YYDKDF (reference sequence). This CDR3 is built from 16 residues. The CDR3 here is CATSREVQGAGNEQFF. The CDR3 bases are TGTGCCACCAGCAGAGAGGTGCAGGGGGCGGGAAATGAGCAGTTCTTC.

The chain joins TRBV7-8 to TRBJ2-7; the match to TRBD1 covers 8 bases. Trimming at V came to 1 base and at J to 6 bases, leaving 11 bases not matched to a gene. This CDR3 region has 16 residues. Germline V gene data show CDR1 as SGHVS and CDR2 as FQNEAQ. This CDR3 is CASSLVAGGFSGEQYF. The DNA of the CDR3 is TGTGCCAGCAGCTTAGTTGCAGGGGGCTTTTCGGGCGAGCAGTACTTC.

CDR3: CASSSSGAVTEAFF. In DNA form, the CDR3 reads TGCGCCAGCAGCTCGTCAGGGGCGGTCACTGAAGCTTTCTTT. The chain is built from TRBV5-1 and TRBJ1-1; weak D call: TRBD1 (6 bases). Germline CDR1 is SGHRS and CDR2 is YFSETQ. The CDR3 sequence is 14 residues long. V was clipped by 3 bases and J by 4 bases, with 13 bases between them.

V usage is TRBV15 and J usage is TRBJ1-2, with a tentative D call TRBD1 (6 bases). Trimming removed 5 bases at V and 4 bases at J, with 14 bases between. Germline CDR1 and CDR2: LNHNV and YYDKDF (reference sequence). The CDR3 is made up of 14 amino acids. CDR3: CATSPRTATYGYTF. CDR3 in DNA: TGTGCCACCAGCCCTAGGACAGCTACCTATGGCTACACCTTC.

The CDR3 here is CATSPRGQYNEQFF. In nucleotides, the CDR3 is TGTGCCACCAGCCCAAGGGGACAGTACAATGAGCAGTTCTTC. This sequence joins TRBV15 and TRBJ2-1; 7 nucleotides match TRBD1. CDR1 is LNHNV, CDR2 YYDKDF, per germline (reference sequence). V gave up 5 bases and J gave up 4 bases; unmatched junction bases: 5. CDR3 length equals 14 residues.

The chain joins TRBV19 to TRBJ1-2, with a tentative D call TRBD1 (6 bases). This CDR3 has 13 residues. CDR1 LNHDA and CDR2 SQIVND come from the germline V gene (reference sequence). Trimming took off 5 bases at V and 2 bases at J, with 9 bases between the two ends. CDR3 residues: CASSQDRNYGYTF. For the CDR3, the DNA is TGTGCCAGTAGTCAGGACAGAAACTATGGCTACACCTTC.

The chain uses TRBV7-3 and TRBJ2-7; perhaps TRBD2 as D (6 bases). This CDR3 spans 13 amino acids. Per germline, CDR1 SGHTA and CDR2 FQGTGA. Trimming stripped 2 bases from V and 3 bases from J, with 8 bases between. The CDR3 DNA reads as TGTGCCAGCAGCTTAGGGGGGAACTACGAGCAGTACTTC. This codes for CASSLGGNYEQYF.

To note about this clone: Because the CDR3's place on the DNA is in doubt, the DNA is left out and the CDR3 is given as listed by TCRdb. The rearrangement uses TRBV7-6 and TRBJ2-3; the table's D call TRBD1 went unverified against the DNA. Germline V gene sequence: CDR1 SGHVS, CDR2 FNYEAQ. Both ends counted, the CDR3 spans 12 residues. The CDR3 reads CASSFGQGSLNF.

The chain recombines TRBV29-1 with TRBJ2-1, with D tentatively TRBD2 (6 bases). The CDR3 consists of 14 residues. The ends were cut back, 6 bases at V and 4 bases at J, with 16 bases in the middle. Germline V lookup: CDR1 SQVTM, CDR2 ANQGSEA. The DNA of the CDR3 is TGCAGCGTCCATCCACCCCGGGGGTACAATGAGCAGTTCTTC. Encoded protein: CSVHPPRGYNEQFF.

This rearrangement joins TRBV7-3 to TRBJ2-3; 7 positions agree with TRBD2. CDR1 is SGHTA, CDR2 FQGTGA, per germline. The CDR3 spans 15 residues. V trimming: 5 bases; J trimming: 1 base; junction bases outside the gene matches: 6. DNA of the CDR3: TGTGCCAGCAGCCTCCTGAGCGGGGGCACAGATACGCAGTATTTT. It yields the protein CASSLLSGGTDTQYF.

The chain carries TRBV7-9 and TRBJ2-2, with 12 bases identical to TRBD2. V gave up 3 bases and J gave up 8 bases; unmatched junction bases: 7. Germline assignment: CDR1 SEHNR and CDR2 FQNEAQ (reference sequence). The CDR3 spans 16 residues. In nucleotides, the CDR3 is TGTGCCAGCAGCTTGGTCCGACTAGCGGGAGTTGGGGAGCTGTTTTTT. Amino acid sequence: CASSLVRLAGVGELFF.

The gene calls are TRBV10-2 and TRBJ1-1; D is possibly TRBD1 (5 bases). The CDR3 has 13 residues. V was trimmed by 7 bases and J by 5 bases, leaving 14 bases between them. CDR1 and CDR2 from the germline V gene are WSHSY and SAAADI. The CDR3 DNA reads as TGCGCCAGCAAGGGGTTAGGGATTACTGAAGCTTTCTTT. This translates into CASKGLGITEAFF.

The chain joins TRBV18 to TRBJ2-1, with D tentatively TRBD2 (6 bases). Trimming left V 1 base short and J 5 bases short, with 21 bases between. The CDR3 length is 18 residues. CDR1 is KGHSH and CDR2 is LQKENI in the germline V gene. The CDR3 region has the DNA TGTGCCAGCTCACCACTTTATTCTCGGGACTCCGGAGACAATGAGCAGTTCTTC. Its translation is CASSPLYSRDSGDNEQFF.

The chain recombines TRBV6-6 with TRBJ1-2, with D possibly matching TRBD1 (6 bases). The V gene's germline CDR1 is MNHNY and CDR2 SVGAGI (reference sequence). The CDR3 sequence is 13 residues long. The V end lost 6 bases, the J end lost 7 bases, and 15 bases lay between the germline ends. The CDR3 here is CASSNNRVGGYTF. As DNA, the CDR3 is TGTGCCAGCAGCAACAACAGGGTCGGTGGCTACACCTTC.

The chain couples TRBV10-3 to TRBJ1-5; TRBD1 is a possible D gene (6 bases). V was trimmed by 6 bases and J by 2 bases, leaving 14 bases between them. This CDR3 has 15 amino acids. Germline assignment: CDR1 ENHRY and CDR2 SYGVKD. This CDR3 is CAIRDSGGGNQPQHF. The CDR3 DNA is TGTGCCATCAGGGACAGTGGCGGAGGCAATCAGCCCCAGCATTTT.

This clone was recorded only once. The chain recombines TRBV29-1 with TRBJ2-1, with 16 bases aligning to TRBD2. The CDR3 spans 17 residues. With V trimmed by 1 base and J by 5 bases, 5 bases remained unmatched. CDR1 is SQVTM and CDR2 is ANQGSEA in the germline V gene. Here the CDR3 DNA reads TGCAGCGTTGAAGGACCGGGACTAGCGGGGGGGAACAATGAGCAGTTCTTC. This gives the protein CSVEGPGLAGGNNEQFF.

The J gene is TRBJ2-1, the V gene TRBV2; D call uncertain. The CDR3 is 13 residues long. V was cut by 3 bases and J by 2 bases, with 5 bases left in between. Germline V lookup: CDR1 SNHLY, CDR2 FYNNEI. DNA of the CDR3: TGTGCCAGCAGTGATATTACCTACAATGAGCAGTTCTTC. It encodes CASSDITYNEQFF.

The chain is built from TRBV18 and TRBJ2-1, with 13 bases that match TRBD2. Germline CDR1 reads KGHSH; CDR2 reads LQKENI. The CDR3 sequence is 16 residues long. With 0 bases clipped from V and 7 bases from J, the junction kept 3 bases outside the gene matches. The CDR3 nucleotides read TGTGCCAGCTCACCACCGCAACTAGCGGGGGGGAATGAGCAGTTCTTC. Protein sequence: CASSPPQLAGGNEQFF.

Only one count was recorded for this clone. V usage is TRBV10-3 and J usage is TRBJ2-7; 12 nucleotides align to TRBD1. After removal of 11 bases from V and 5 bases from J, the junction contained 10 bases not matched to a gene. The CDR3 covers 14 residues. Germline CDR1 and CDR2: ENHRY and SYGVKD. For the CDR3, the DNA is TGTGCCTCTACGCGGGGACAGGGGGCTCACGAGCAGTACTTC. This codes for CASTRGQGAHEQYF.

The chain links TRBV5-4 to TRBJ1-2; 8 positions match TRBD1. CDR3 length: 14 amino acids. Germline CDR1 SGHNT, CDR2 YYREEE (reference sequence). Losses at the gene ends were 4 bases for V and 6 bases for J; bases not matched to a gene: 8. CDR3 amino acids: CASSPDRTGNGYTF. CDR3 bases: TGTGCCAGCAGCCCTGACCGGACAGGGAATGGCTACACCTTC.

The CDR3 loop reads CASTKSGTEGHQPQHF. The CDR3 DNA follows: TGTGCCAGTACCAAATCCGGGACAGAGGGGCATCAGCCCCAGCATTTT. This chain links TRBV19 with TRBJ1-5; 7 bases line up with TRBD1. The CDR3 length is 16 residues. Germline V gene sequence: CDR1 LNHDA, CDR2 SQIVND (reference sequence). V shed 7 bases and J 5 bases; nucleotides not matched to a gene: 14.

V usage is TRBV6-6 and J usage is TRBJ1-1; 7 positions agree with TRBD1. The CDR3 is 16 amino acids. CDR1 is MNHNY and CDR2 is SVGAGI in the germline V gene (reference sequence). J was trimmed by 0 bases and V by 2 bases; bases with no gene match: 6. The DNA of the CDR3 is TGTGCCAGCAGTTACACGACAGGGTATCTGAACACTGAAGCTTTCTTT. Translated: CASSYTTGYLNTEAFF.

The chain has TRBV7-9 and TRBJ1-5; D not certain. Germline CDR1 is SEHNR and CDR2 is FQNEAQ (reference sequence). The CDR3 sequence is 14 residues long. Trimming left V 4 bases short and J 3 bases short, with 10 bases between. In DNA form, the CDR3 reads TGTGCCAGCAGCTCATCGGGGTTCAATCAGCCCCAGCATTTT. It is translated as CASSSSGFNQPQHF.

The chain recombines TRBV19 with TRBJ1-3; TRBD1 aligns across 7 bases. Germline V gene sequence: CDR1 LNHDA, CDR2 SQIVND (reference sequence). Trimming removed 9 bases from V and 0 bases from J; junction bases left unmatched: 11. The CDR3 is made up of 16 amino acids. Here the CDR3 reads CASLNTGALSGNTIYF. The CDR3 DNA is TGTGCCAGCCTGAACACAGGGGCGCTCTCTGGAAACACCATATATTTT.